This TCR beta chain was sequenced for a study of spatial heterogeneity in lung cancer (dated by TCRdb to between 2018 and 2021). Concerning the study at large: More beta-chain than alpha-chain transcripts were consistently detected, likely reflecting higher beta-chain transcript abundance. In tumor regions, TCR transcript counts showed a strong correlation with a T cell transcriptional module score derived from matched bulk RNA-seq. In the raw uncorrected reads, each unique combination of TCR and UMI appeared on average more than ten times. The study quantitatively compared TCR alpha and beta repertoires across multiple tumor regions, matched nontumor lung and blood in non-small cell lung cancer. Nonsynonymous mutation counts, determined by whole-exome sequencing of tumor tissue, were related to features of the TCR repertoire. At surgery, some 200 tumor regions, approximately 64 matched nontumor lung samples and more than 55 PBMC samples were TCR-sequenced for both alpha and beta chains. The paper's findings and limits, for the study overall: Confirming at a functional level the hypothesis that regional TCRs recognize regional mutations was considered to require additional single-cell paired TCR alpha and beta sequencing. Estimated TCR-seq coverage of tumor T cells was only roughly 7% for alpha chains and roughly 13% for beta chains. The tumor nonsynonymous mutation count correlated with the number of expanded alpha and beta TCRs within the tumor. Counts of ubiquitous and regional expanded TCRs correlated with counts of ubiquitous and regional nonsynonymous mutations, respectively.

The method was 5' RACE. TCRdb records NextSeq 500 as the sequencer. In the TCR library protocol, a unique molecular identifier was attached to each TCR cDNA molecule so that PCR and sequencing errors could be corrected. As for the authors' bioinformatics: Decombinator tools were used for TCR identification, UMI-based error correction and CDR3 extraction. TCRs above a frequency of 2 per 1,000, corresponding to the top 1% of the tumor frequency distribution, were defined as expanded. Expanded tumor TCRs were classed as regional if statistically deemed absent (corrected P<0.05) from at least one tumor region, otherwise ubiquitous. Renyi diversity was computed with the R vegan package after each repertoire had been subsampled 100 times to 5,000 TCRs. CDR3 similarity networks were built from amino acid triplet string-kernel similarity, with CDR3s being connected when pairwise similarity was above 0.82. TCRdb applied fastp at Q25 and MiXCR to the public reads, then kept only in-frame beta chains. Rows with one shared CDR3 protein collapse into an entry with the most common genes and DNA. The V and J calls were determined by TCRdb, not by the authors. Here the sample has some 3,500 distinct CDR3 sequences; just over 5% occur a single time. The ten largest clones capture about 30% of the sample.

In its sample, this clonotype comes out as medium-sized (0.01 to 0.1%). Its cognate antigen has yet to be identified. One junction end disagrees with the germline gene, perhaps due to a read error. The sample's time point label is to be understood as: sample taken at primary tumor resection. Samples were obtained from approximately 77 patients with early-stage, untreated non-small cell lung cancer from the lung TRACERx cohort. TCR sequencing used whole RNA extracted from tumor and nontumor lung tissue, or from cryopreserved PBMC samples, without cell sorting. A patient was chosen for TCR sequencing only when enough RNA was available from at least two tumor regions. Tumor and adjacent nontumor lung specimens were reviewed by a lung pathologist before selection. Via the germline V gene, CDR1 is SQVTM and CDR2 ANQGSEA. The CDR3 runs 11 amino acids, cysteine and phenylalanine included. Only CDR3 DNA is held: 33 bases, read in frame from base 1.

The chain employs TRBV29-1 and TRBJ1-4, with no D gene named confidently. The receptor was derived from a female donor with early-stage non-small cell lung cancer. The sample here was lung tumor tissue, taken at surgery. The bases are TGCAGCGTTGAAGAGATTGGGGAGCAGGTTTTT. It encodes CSVEEIGEQVF.